The 14 T cell receptor beta chains below all came from one sample that was sequenced in a study of blood T cell repertoires in COVID-19. Profiled with immunoSEQ multiplex PCR; TCRdb holds only in-frame clones, not every one. There are 220,000 or so clones in the sample; 75% to 90% occur only once, and approximately 8% lies in the top ten. The specimen sequenced was peripheral blood. These receptors were collected from a woman of 80 years or more with COVID-19, enrolled during active disease.

The CDR3 DNA sequence: TGTGCCAGCAGCCGCGGGACTCCTCCCGAGACCCAGTACTTC. Translated: CASSRGTPPETQYF. The chain is built from TRBV11-2 and TRBJ2-5; TRBD2 is a possible D gene (6 bases). In germline, CDR1 is SGHAT, CDR2 FQNNGV. There are 14 residues in the CDR3. V was cut by 5 bases and J by 5 bases, with 15 bases left in between. The full variable domain, in which reference TRBV11-2 and TRBJ2-5 provide the parts outside the CDR3, is EAGVAQSPRYKIIEKRQSVAFWCNPISGHATLYWYQQILGQGPKLLIQFQNNGVVDDSQLPKDRFSAERLKGVDSTLKIQPAKLEDSAVYLCASSRGTPPETQYFGPGTRLLVL.

The gene calls are TRBV28 and TRBJ2-1, with 7 nucleotides matching TRBD1. Germline V gene data show CDR1 as MDHEN and CDR2 as SYDVKM. The trim removed 5 bases at V and 7 bases at J, leaving 11 bases unmatched. The CDR3 contains 15 residues. CDR3 DNA sequence: TGTGCCAGCAGTGGACAGGACGTAGGTAGAAATGAGCAGTTCTTC. Protein sequence: CASSGQDVGRNEQFF.

This chain links TRBV5-5 with TRBJ2-2; D is unresolved. The CDR3 is 16 amino acids. Germline V gene data show CDR1 as SGHKS and CDR2 as YYEKEE (reference sequence). Trimming left V 4 bases short and J 1 base short, with 14 bases between. In nucleotides, the CDR3 is TGTGCCAGCAGCCTCGGCACCAGACAGAACACCGGGGAGCTGTTTTTT. It specifies CASSLGTRQNTGELFF.

The gene calls are TRBV5-5 and TRBJ2-7; tentatively, D is TRBD2 (6 bases). The germline V gene has CDR1 SGHKS and CDR2 YYEKEE (reference sequence). V was clipped by 7 bases and J by 5 bases, with 16 bases between them. This CDR3 region has 13 residues. CDR3 protein: CASGTQGRDEQYF. In nucleotides, the CDR3 is TGTGCCAGCGGGACTCAGGGCAGGGACGAGCAGTACTTC.

The V call is TRBV20-1, the J call TRBJ2-7, with TRBD2 matching 7 bases. V was clipped by 3 bases and J by 2 bases; unmatched bases: 7. This CDR3 contains 14 residues. The germline CDR1 and CDR2 sequences are DFQATT and SNEGSKA (reference sequence). The CDR3 sequence is CSASGREYPYEQYF. The CDR3 DNA sequence: TGCAGTGCTAGTGGGCGGGAGTACCCCTACGAGCAGTACTTC.

This chain connects TRBV9 to TRBJ1-5, with TRBD1 matching 7 bases. Germline values: CDR1 SGDLS, CDR2 YYNGEE. V lost 3 bases and J lost 8; bases outside the gene matches: 11. CDR3 size: 15 residues. CDR3 sequence (DNA): TGTGCCAGCAGCGCTACAGGGGTCCCTCGGGAGCCCCAGCATTTT. As protein: CASSATGVPREPQHF.

This clone has a handful of counts. The V call is TRBV10-3, the J call TRBJ2-7; TRBD2 matches at 8 bases. V dropped 3 bases and J dropped 5; count of bases not matched to a gene: 6. The germline gives CDR1 ENHRY, CDR2 SYGVKD. The CDR3 sequence is 14 residues long. The CDR3 DNA is TGTGCCATCAGTGACCAAGCGGGAGTAAACGAGCAGTACTTC. As protein: CAISDQAGVNEQYF.

Turning to this clone: A junction end diverges from the germline sequence, so it may reflect a read error. The rearrangement uses TRBV2 and TRBJ2-1, with a possible D match to TRBD2 (6 bases). The CDR3 is 14 amino acids. Per the germline V gene, CDR1 is SNHLY and CDR2 is FYNNEI. The CDR3 DNA reads TGTGCCAGCAGGACGGGACTCTCCAACAATGAGCAGTTCTTC. Translation gives CASRTGLSNNEQFF.

The CDR3 region has the DNA TGTGCCAGCAGCCTCCGACAGATCAACTATGGCTACACCTTC. This encodes CASSLRQINYGYTF. The rearrangement links TRBV5-5 to TRBJ1-2, with a weak D call TRBD1 (5 bases). The germline gives CDR1 SGHKS, CDR2 YYEKEE (reference sequence). With 4 bases removed from V and 2 bases from J, the gap between germline ends came to 12 bases. The CDR3 covers 14 residues.

As DNA, the CDR3 is TGCAGCGTTACCCAGGGTTTGAACGAGCAGTACTTC. As protein: CSVTQGLNEQYF. This chain joins TRBV29-1 and TRBJ2-7, with D possibly matching TRBD1 (5 bases). This CDR3 spans 12 amino acids. Trimming took off 5 bases at V and 5 bases at J, with 13 bases between the two ends. The germline V gene encodes CDR1 SQVTM and CDR2 ANQGSEA.

CDR3 loop: CASHGSGLGQETQYF. The CDR3 bases are TGTGCCAGTCACGGATCAGGATTGGGTCAAGAGACCCAGTACTTC. The chain has TRBV19 and TRBJ2-5; the D is unclear. Per the germline V gene, CDR1 is LNHDA and CDR2 is SQIVND (reference sequence). The V end was cut by 8 bases, the J end by 2 bases, with 18 bases between. This CDR3 has 15 amino acids.

V usage is TRBV6-5 and J usage is TRBJ1-6; 10 bases map to TRBD1. The length of the CDR3 is 15 residues. With V trimmed by 7 bases and J by 7 bases, 7 bases remained unmatched. The germline CDR1 and CDR2 sequences are MNHEY and SVGAGI. The CDR3 sequence: CASTKDRGLNSPLHF. Written as DNA, the CDR3 is TGTGCCAGCACCAAGGACAGGGGGTTAAATTCACCCCTCCACTTT.

The rearrangement uses TRBV18 and TRBJ1-5; no definite D call. Trimming shortened V by 2 bases and J by 4 bases, and 12 bases separated the two germline ends. Germline loops: CDR1 KGHSH, CDR2 LQKENI. The CDR3 is made up of 15 amino acids. The CDR3 loop is CASSPEDSTNQPQHF. In DNA, the CDR3 is TGTGCCAGCTCACCAGAGGACTCAACGAATCAGCCCCAGCATTTT.

The V and J genes are TRBV7-2 and TRBJ2-7; maybe TRBD1 (6 bases). The germline V and J ends were trimmed by 0 bases and 3 bases, with 12 bases remaining between them. This CDR3 region has 15 residues. Germline CDR1 and CDR2: SGHTA and FQGNSA. CDR3 region: CASSLAGGSGYEQYF. CDR3 sequence (DNA): TGTGCCAGCAGCTTAGCAGGGGGATCGGGCTACGAGCAGTACTTC.